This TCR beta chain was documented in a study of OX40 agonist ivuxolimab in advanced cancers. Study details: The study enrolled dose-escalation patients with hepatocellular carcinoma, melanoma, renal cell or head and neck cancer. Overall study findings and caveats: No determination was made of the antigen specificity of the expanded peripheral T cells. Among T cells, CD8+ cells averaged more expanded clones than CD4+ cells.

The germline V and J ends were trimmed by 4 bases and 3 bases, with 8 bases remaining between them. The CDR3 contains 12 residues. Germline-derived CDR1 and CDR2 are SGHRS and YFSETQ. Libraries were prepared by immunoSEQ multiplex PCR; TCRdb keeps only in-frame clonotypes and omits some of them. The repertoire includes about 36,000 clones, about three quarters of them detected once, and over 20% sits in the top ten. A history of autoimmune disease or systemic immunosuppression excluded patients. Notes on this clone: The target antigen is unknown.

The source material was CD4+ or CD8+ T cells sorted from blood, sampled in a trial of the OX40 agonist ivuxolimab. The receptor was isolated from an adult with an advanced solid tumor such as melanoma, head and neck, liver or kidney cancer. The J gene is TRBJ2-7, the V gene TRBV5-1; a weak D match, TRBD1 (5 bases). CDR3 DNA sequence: TGCGCCAGCAGCCCCCAGGGCTACGAGCAGTACTTC. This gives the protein CASSPQGYEQYF.